This T cell receptor beta chain was recorded in a study of T cells after yellow fever vaccination. One entry per CDR3 protein, called by TCRdb with MiXCR from the 5' RACE reads. This table has some 340,000 distinct CDR3 sequences, roughly 10% appearing once. CDR1 and CDR2 (germline): MNHEY, SVGAGI. J was trimmed by 6 bases and V by 5 bases; bases with no gene match: 8. The CDR3 has 14 residues. This clonotype came up many times. The receptor was derived from a man younger than 35 who received the YFV17D yellow fever vaccine. The sequencing here drew on CD4+ T cells sorted from PBMCs, taken 45 days after the yellow fever booster vaccination. The chain employs TRBV6-5 and TRBJ2-5; TRBD2 matches 8 bases. The CDR3 DNA reads as TGTGCCAGCAGTCAGATAGCGGGAAAAAAGACCCAGTACTTC. This gives the protein CASSQIAGKKTQYF.